This entry lists 24 T cell receptor beta chains sequenced from one sample in a study of spatial heterogeneity in lung cancer. Study-wide points: Counts of expanded alpha and beta TCRs within tumors tracked the tumor nonsynonymous mutation count.

Their antigens are not known. TCRdb reprocessed the 5' RACE reads with MiXCR, giving one entry per CDR3 protein. Here the sample spans about 9,900 distinct CDR3 sequences, over 6% being singletons. The time point denotes: sample taken at primary tumor resection. Sequencing was performed on lung tumor tissue, taken at surgery. These receptors came from a female donor with early-stage non-small cell lung cancer.

This clonotype ranks as medium-sized. The chain is built from TRBV6-6 and TRBJ1-2, with a tentative D call TRBD1 (6 bases). Germline V lookup: CDR1 MNHNY, CDR2 SVGAGI (reference sequence). Trimming left V 4 bases short and J 4 bases short, with 13 bases between. This CDR3 region has 14 residues. In DNA form, the CDR3 reads TGTGCCAGCAGTTCCCCGGGACAAACCTATGGCTACACCTTC. Its translation is CASSSPGQTYGYTF.

By sample fraction, this clonotype is medium-sized. The V and J genes are TRBV29-1 and TRBJ2-2, with D possibly TRBD1 on 5 matching bases. Trimming cost V 4 bases and J 2 bases, with 11 bases left between them. Germline V gives CDR1 SQVTM, CDR2 ANQGSEA. The CDR3 extends over 14 amino acids. DNA of the CDR3: TGCAGCGTTGGTTCACAGGTTAACACCGGGGAGCTGTTTTTT. It codes for CSVGSQVNTGELFF.

This clonotype was recorded many times. V gene TRBV3-1 combines with J gene TRBJ2-7; a possible D gene is TRBD1 (5 bases). The V gene lost 3 bases and the J gene lost 3 bases, with 9 bases spanning the gap. From germline, CDR1 is LGHDT and CDR2 YNNKEL (reference sequence). The CDR3 length is 13 residues. CDR3 nucleotides: TGTGCCAGCAGCCATAGACAGAACTACGAGCAGTACTTC. It specifies CASSHRQNYEQYF.

This clonotype was counted at least ten times. The V gene is TRBV6-5, the J gene TRBJ2-1; the match to TRBD2 covers 8 bases. Per germline, CDR1 MNHEY and CDR2 SVGAGI. The CDR3 sequence is 14 residues long. V lost 4 bases to trimming and J lost 8 bases; unmatched junction nucleotides: 7. The CDR3 spells CASSFYGRGDEQFF. DNA of the CDR3: TGTGCCAGCAGTTTTTACGGGAGGGGCGATGAGCAGTTCTTC.

This clonotype is medium-sized in the sample. The V call is TRBV11-2, the J call TRBJ2-3; D could derive from TRBD1 or TRBD2 (5 bases each). The germline V and J ends were trimmed by 8 bases and 5 bases, with 8 bases remaining between them. This CDR3 has 11 amino acids. Germline values: CDR1 SGHAT, CDR2 FQNNGV. The CDR3 loop is CASFGGDTQYF. The DNA of the CDR3 is TGTGCCAGCTTTGGGGGAGATACGCAGTATTTT.

This clonotype is medium-sized by share. J is TRBJ2-5 and V is TRBV7-2; D is uncertain. CDR3 length equals 15 residues. Germline assignment: CDR1 SGHTA and CDR2 FQGNSA. Trimming shortened V by 2 bases and J by 2 bases, and 12 bases separated the two germline ends. CDR3 in DNA: TGTGCCAGCAGCTTAACGTCGAGTCCGCAAGAGACCCAGTACTTC. As protein: CASSLTSSPQETQYF. The full variable domain, completed using reference TRBV7-2 and TRBJ2-5, is GAGVSQSPSNKVTEKGKDVELRCDPISGHTALYWYRQSLGQGLEFLIYFQGNSAPDKSGLPSDRFSAERTGGSVSTLTIQRTQQEDSAVYLCASSLTSSPQETQYFGPGTRLLVL.

The table lists this clonotype with a few counts. This chain uses TRBV20-1 with TRBJ2-1, with 16 bases identical to TRBD2. The CDR3 extends over 15 amino acids. Germline lookup yields CDR1 DFQATT and CDR2 SNEGSKA (reference sequence). CDR3 DNA: TGCAGGGGGACTAGCGGGAGGGATCCATACAATGAGCAGTTCTTC. Amino acid sequence: CRGTSGRDPYNEQFF.

This clonotype was recorded a few times. The V call is TRBV7-2, the J call TRBJ1-6, with D perhaps matching TRBD1 (6 bases). The V end was cut by 5 bases, the J end by 10 bases, with 15 bases between. The CDR3 has 14 amino acids. Germline lookup yields CDR1 SGHTA and CDR2 FQGNSA. This CDR3 is CASSETGSRSPLHF. DNA for the CDR3: TGTGCCAGCAGCGAGACAGGAAGTAGGTCACCCCTCCACTTT.

In its sample, this clonotype was seen a few times. The chain is built from TRBV20-1 and TRBJ2-2; the D is unclear. V dropped 1 base and J dropped 3 bases, with 6 bases sitting between them. The V gene's germline CDR1 is DFQATT and CDR2 SNEGSKA (reference sequence). The CDR3 is made up of 13 amino acids. The CDR3 region has the DNA TGCAGTGCTAGAGGCCTAGACACCGGGGAGCTGTTTTTT. Translation gives CSARGLDTGELFF.

This clonotype qualifies as medium-sized (0.01 to 0.1%). The chain couples TRBV16 to TRBJ2-7; D is undetermined. In germline, CDR1 is KGHSY, CDR2 FQNENV. V was trimmed by 0 bases and J by 2 bases, leaving 11 bases between them. The CDR3 covers 15 residues. CDR3 DNA sequence: TGTGCCAGCAGCCAATCTGAGACCTCCCCCTACGAGCAGTACGTC. Protein sequence: CASSQSETSPYEQYV.

This clonotype was detected ten times or more. The chain combines TRBV6-5 with TRBJ2-7, with D unresolved. CDR1 MNHEY and CDR2 SVGAGI come from the germline V gene. Trimming shortened V by 4 bases and J by 0 bases, and 13 bases separated the two germline ends. CDR3 length: 15 residues. For the CDR3, the DNA is TGTGCCAGCAGTTCCAGGACGGAGAGCTCCTACGAGCAGTACTTC. Translated, it gives CASSSRTESSYEQYF.

This clonotype came up a few times. The V gene is TRBV7-3, the J gene TRBJ2-3, with D hard to call. Trimming took off 1 base at V and 0 bases at J, with 8 bases between the two ends. CDR1 and CDR2 from the germline V gene are SGHTA and FQGTGA. This CDR3 is built from 15 residues. The CDR3 sequence is CASSLSTISTDTQYF. CDR3 sequence (DNA): TGTGCCAGCAGCTTAAGTACGATTAGCACAGATACGCAGTATTTT.

This clonotype qualifies as medium-sized. The chain employs TRBV7-8 and TRBJ2-7; 7 bases line up with TRBD1. The V gene end was trimmed by 5 bases and the J gene end by 3 bases; junction bases not matched to a gene: 10. CDR3 size: 15 residues. Germline assignment: CDR1 SGHVS and CDR2 FQNEAQ. The CDR3 protein is CASSAPGQINYEQYV. The CDR3 DNA reads as TGTGCCAGCAGCGCCCCGGGACAGATCAACTACGAGCAGTACGTC.

This clonotype was detected many times. This chain joins TRBV20-1 and TRBJ1-5; tentatively, D is TRBD1 (6 bases). The germline CDR1 and CDR2 sequences are DFQATT and SNEGSKA (reference sequence). V lost 5 bases and J lost 4, with 24 bases in between. The CDR3 sequence is 17 residues long. CDR3 residues: CSAETDGGGGSNQPQHF. The CDR3 bases are TGCAGTGCTGAGACTGACGGTGGAGGGGGTTCGAATCAGCCCCAGCATTTT.

This clonotype is deemed medium-sized. The chain recombines TRBV5-1 with TRBJ2-1; no firm D call. This CDR3 is 13 amino acids long. Germline V CDR1 and CDR2: SGHRS, YFSETQ. Trimming removed 6 bases from V and 3 bases from J, with 10 bases in between. CDR3 amino acids: CASTDLNYNEQFF. CDR3 sequence (DNA): TGCGCCAGCACCGATTTAAACTACAATGAGCAGTTCTTC. Full variable domain (outside the CDR3, taken from reference TRBV5-1 and TRBJ2-1): KAGVTQTPRYLIKTRGQQVTLSCSPISGHRSVSWYQQTPGQGLQFLFEYFSETQRNKGNFPGRFSGRQFSNSRSEMNVSTLELGDSALYLCASTDLNYNEQFFGPGTRLTVL.

This clonotype came up many times. This chain uses TRBV12-3 or TRBV12-4 with TRBJ1-4; tentatively, D is TRBD1 (6 bases). CDR3 length: 14 residues. V was cut by 2 bases and J by 7 bases, with 11 bases left in between. DNA of the CDR3: TGTGCCAGCAGTTTATTGGACAGCCTTGAAAAACTGTTTTTT. This sequence encodes CASSLLDSLEKLFF.

This clonotype was counted ten times or more. The V gene is TRBV20-1, the J gene TRBJ2-3, with 8 bases that match TRBD2. Germline assignment: CDR1 DFQATT and CDR2 SNEGSKA (reference sequence). V lost 1 base to trimming and J lost 4 bases; unmatched junction nucleotides: 4. The CDR3 spans 14 residues. In DNA, the CDR3 is TGCAGTGCTAGAGGCGGGGGGTACGCAGATACGCAGTATTTT. It specifies CSARGGGYADTQYF.

This clonotype was seen repeatedly, ten times or more. The V gene is TRBV1, the J gene TRBJ2-7; TRBD1 was called by the table and not checked on the DNA. TRBV1 is a documented pseudogene. CDR3 length: 19 residues. The CDR3, as DNA: TGCACCAGCAGCCAAAGATCACCCGGGACAGGGCGACTACCTTACGAGCAGTACGTC. It translates to CTSSQRSPGTGRLPYEQYV.

At least ten counts were recorded for this clonotype. The CDR3 sequence: CASSLGGETYNEQFF. The CDR3 DNA reads TGTGCCAGCAGCTTAGGAGGGGAGACCTACAATGAGCAGTTCTTC. The chain joins TRBV11-3 to TRBJ2-1, with D possibly called TRBD1 or TRBD2 (5 bases each). Germline V gene sequence: CDR1 SGHNT, CDR2 YENEEA. The CDR3 length is 15 residues. The V end was cut by 1 base, the J end by 2 bases, with 9 bases between.

This clonotype counts as medium-sized. V and J are TRBV29-1 and TRBJ2-7, with TRBD2 identical over 14 bases. Trimming took 4 bases from V and 6 from J; bases not matched to a gene: 5. Germline V gene sequence: CDR1 SQVTM, CDR2 ANQGSEA. The CDR3 length is 14 residues. In nucleotides, the CDR3 is TGCAGCGTTGGCGCGGGACTAGCGGGAGTCGAGCAGTACTTC. It specifies CSVGAGLAGVEQYF.

This clonotype was picked up many times. J is TRBJ1-2 and V is TRBV7-9; D gene ambiguous. Germline CDR1 SEHNR, CDR2 FQNEAQ (reference sequence). The length of the CDR3 is 15 residues. The V end lost 0 bases, the J end lost 3 bases, and 11 bases lay between the germline ends. DNA of the CDR3: TGTGCCAGCAGCTTAGCGGATGGGGAGGACTATGGCTACACCTTC. It codes for CASSLADGEDYGYTF.

This clonotype showed up just a few times. The rearrangement uses TRBV7-6 and TRBJ2-7, with TRBD1 matching 8 bases. The CDR3 length is 16 residues. V was pared by 4 bases and J by 3 bases, with 11 bases of the junction left unmatched. Germline V gene data show CDR1 as SGHVS and CDR2 as FNYEAQ. The CDR3 loop is CASSSSQGARGYEQYF. The CDR3 DNA reads TGTGCCAGCAGCTCTAGTCAGGGGGCGCGTGGCTACGAGCAGTACTTC.

This clonotype turned up a few times. The V and J genes are TRBV12-5 and TRBJ2-5, with a weak D call TRBD2 (5 bases). CDR1 is LGHNT, CDR2 FRNRAP, per germline. CDR3 length: 14 residues. With 5 bases removed from V and 6 bases from J, the gap between germline ends came to 16 bases. The CDR3 sequence is CASGPAGDVKTQYF. DNA for the CDR3: TGTGCTAGTGGTCCGGCGGGTGATGTAAAGACCCAGTACTTC.

This clonotype was detected ten times or more. V is TRBV6-2 or TRBV6-3 and J is TRBJ2-5; D remains unclear. Germline CDR1 and CDR2: MNHEY and SVGEGT. The V and J ends lost 3 bases and 5 bases respectively, with 4 bases between them. The CDR3 runs 11 residues. CDR3 sequence: CASSYPETQYF. The CDR3 nucleotides are TGTGCCAGCAGTTATCCGGAGACCCAGTACTTC.